Presented here are 32 T cell receptor beta chains from one specimen sequenced in a study of beta chain features in type 1 diabetes. Expressed TCRB transcripts were sequenced after all isolated RNA was converted to cDNA. Method: immunoSEQ multiplex PCR; TCRdb's copy keeps in-frame clones and lacks some. This table has 620,000 or so clones, around 15% appearing once. The sequencing input was naive CD4+ T cells from blood. The origin of the receptors is a man aged 18 to 30 in good health.

This clone came up a few times. V is TRBV11-2 and J is TRBJ1-1; 9 bases align to TRBD1. The CDR3 length is 14 residues. The junction had 3 bases not matched to a gene; V was cut back by 6 bases and J by 1 base. The germline CDR1 and CDR2 sequences are SGHAT and FQNNGV. CDR3 coding DNA: TGTGCCAGCAGTAGGACAGGGGAGAACACTGAAGCTTTCTTT. The encoded protein is CASSRTGENTEAFF.

This clone was observed a handful of times. The chain has TRBV7-9 and TRBJ1-4; weak D call: TRBD1 (6 bases). Trimming took 0 bases from V and 4 from J, leaving 9 bases between them. The germline gives CDR1 SEHNR, CDR2 FQNEAQ (reference sequence). CDR3 length: 15 amino acids. DNA of the CDR3: TGTGCCAGCAGCTTAGCGCGCAGGGGTAATGAAAAACTGTTTTTT. Protein sequence: CASSLARRGNEKLFF. The full variable domain, in which reference TRBV7-9 and TRBJ1-4 provide the parts outside the CDR3, is DTGVSQNPRHKITKRGQNVTFRCDPISEHNRLYWYRQTLGQGPEFLTYFQNEAQLEKSRLLSDRFSAERPKGSFSTLEIQRTEQGDSAMYLCASSLARRGNEKLFFGSGTQLSVL.

A few counts support this clone. The chain joins TRBV7-2 to TRBJ2-1; D is perhaps TRBD1 (6 bases). The CDR3 extends over 14 amino acids. Germline loops: CDR1 SGHTA, CDR2 FQGNSA. Trimming stripped 5 bases from V and 5 bases from J, with 13 bases between. CDR3 coding DNA: TGTGCCAGCAGCCAACGGGACAACCACAATGAGCAGTTCTTC. Translating gives CASSQRDNHNEQFF.

The rearrangement links TRBV7-2 to TRBJ1-4; D is unresolved. CDR3 length: 14 residues. V was trimmed by 1 base and J by 8 bases, leaving 11 bases between them. The germline V gene has CDR1 SGHTA and CDR2 FQGNSA. CDR3 coding DNA: TGTGCCAGCAGCTTAGGAAGGGTCGCAGAAAAACTGTTTTTT. It codes for CASSLGRVAEKLFF.

J is TRBJ2-2 and V is TRBV4-3; possible D gene TRBD1, 6 bases. Per the germline V gene, CDR1 is LGHNA and CDR2 is YSLEER. Trimming took off 3 bases at V and 4 bases at J, with 15 bases between the two ends. This CDR3 has 16 amino acids. DNA of the CDR3: TGCGCCAGCAGCCAGTCAGGGGTCAAGGTCACCGGGGAGCTGTTTTTT. Amino acid sequence: CASSQSGVKVTGELFF.

This clone was recorded a few times. The chain couples TRBV11-1 to TRBJ1-1; TRBD1 matches 8 bases. CDR1 and CDR2 (germline): SGHAT, FQDESV (reference sequence). CDR3 length: 16 amino acids. Trimming removed 5 bases from V and 0 bases from J; junction bases left unmatched: 8. DNA for the CDR3: TGTGCCAGCAGCCGGGGACAGGATTCTCTGAACACTGAAGCTTTCTTT. Protein product: CASSRGQDSLNTEAFF. Full variable domain (remainder filled in from reference TRBV11-1 and TRBJ1-1): EAEVAQSPRYKITEKSQAVAFWCDPISGHATLYWYRQILGQGPELLVQFQDESVVDDSQLPKDRFSAERLKGVDSTLKIQPAELGDSAMYLCASSRGQDSLNTEAFFGQGTRLTVV.

This chain uses TRBV7-9 with TRBJ2-3; 7 bases match TRBD2. After removal of 6 bases from V and 2 bases from J, the junction contained 11 bases not matched to a gene. Germline values: CDR1 SEHNR, CDR2 FQNEAQ (reference sequence). The CDR3 sequence is 16 residues long. The CDR3 region has the DNA TGTGCCAGCAGGCCAAAACCGGGACTACTCACAGATACGCAGTATTTT. It encodes CASRPKPGLLTDTQYF.

In this sample, this clone turned up a few times. V usage is TRBV11-2 and J usage is TRBJ2-1, with D unresolved. Deletions cut 2 bases from V and 5 bases from J, with 10 bases between. Germline-derived CDR1 and CDR2 are SGHAT and FQNNGV. The CDR3 runs 14 residues. The CDR3 protein is CASSLLSGDNEQFF. The CDR3 DNA sequence: TGTGCCAGCAGCTTATTGTCCGGAGACAATGAGCAGTTCTTC.

This clone occurred a few times. The chain recombines TRBV25-1 with TRBJ2-5; 10 bases line up with TRBD1. The J call is in doubt because the DNA end fits TRBJ2-7 better. Germline V CDR1 and CDR2: MGHDK, SYGVNS. The CDR3 runs 16 residues. The CDR3 DNA sequence: TGTGCCAGCAGTGATAAGCCCGGGACAGGGGTATACGAGCAGTACTTC. Translated: CASSDKPGTGVYEQYF.

This clone was seen only a few times. The chain recombines TRBV27 with TRBJ2-1; D possibly corresponds to TRBD2 (5 bases). V shed 3 bases and J shed 7 bases, with 7 bases lying between them. This CDR3 has 12 residues. From germline, CDR1 is MNHEY and CDR2 SMNVEV (reference sequence). In nucleotides, the CDR3 is TGTGCCAGCAGTTTCCGGGGTAATGAGCAGTTCTTC. Translation gives CASSFRGNEQFF.

V is TRBV9 and J is TRBJ1-2; 8 bases are shared with TRBD1. Germline CDR1 SGDLS, CDR2 YYNGEE. This CDR3 contains 14 residues. Trimming removed 3 bases from V and 4 bases from J; junction bases left unmatched: 5. DNA of the CDR3: TGTGCCAGCAGCGCCCCCGACAGGGGCTATGGCTACACCTTC. It translates to CASSAPDRGYGYTF.

This chain connects TRBV14 to TRBJ2-7, with 9 positions matching TRBD2. The CDR3 covers 17 residues. The germline CDR1 and CDR2 sequences are SGHDN and FVKESK. V gave up 1 base and J gave up 2 bases; unmatched junction bases: 9. This CDR3 is CASSQGISGSYPYEQYF. DNA of the CDR3: TGTGCCAGCAGCCAAGGAATTAGCGGGAGTTACCCCTACGAGCAGTACTTC.

In its sample, this clone was seen a few times. The V call is TRBV15, the J call TRBJ1-2; D might be TRBD1 (6 bases). CDR3 length: 13 residues. The V gene's germline CDR1 is LNHNV and CDR2 YYDKDF (reference sequence). Trimming took 3 bases from V and 6 from J, leaving 11 bases between them. The CDR3 region has the DNA TGTGCCACCAGCAGGGCTAGGGGGGATGGCTACACCTTC. This sequence encodes CATSRARGDGYTF.

This chain joins TRBV6-5 and TRBJ1-5, with D possibly TRBD1 on 6 matching bases. The V gene's germline CDR1 is MNHEY and CDR2 SVGAGI. V gave up 5 bases and J gave up 6 bases, with 14 bases separating them. This CDR3 region has 14 residues. As DNA, the CDR3 is TGTGCCAGCAGTCAAACAGGGTCAGGTCAGCCCCAGCATTTT. It translates to CASSQTGSGQPQHF.

This clone has only a few counts. This rearrangement joins TRBV9 to TRBJ1-5; D is undetermined. V was pared by 7 bases and J by 5 bases, with 16 bases between. Germline assignment: CDR1 SGDLS and CDR2 YYNGEE. The CDR3 spans 14 residues. The DNA of the CDR3 is TGTGCCAGCGGGCTTAGGGCTTTGGATCAGCCCCAGCATTTT. The encoded protein is CASGLRALDQPQHF.

The chain recombines TRBV5-1 with TRBJ2-5; 9 bases agree with TRBD2. Per germline, CDR1 SGHRS and CDR2 YFSETQ. This CDR3 has 20 residues. Trimming took 2 bases from V and 0 from J; bases not matched to a gene: 17. This CDR3 reads CASSFVYRSGRKENQETQYF. CDR3 DNA: TGCGCCAGCAGCTTCGTCTATCGGAGCGGGAGGAAAGAAAACCAAGAGACCCAGTACTTC.

This clone has just a few counts. V usage is TRBV18 and J usage is TRBJ2-7, with 11 bases aligning to TRBD1. Germline assignment: CDR1 KGHSH and CDR2 LQKENI. V trimming: 2 bases; J trimming: 12 bases; junction bases outside the gene matches: 6. This CDR3 region has 13 residues. CDR3 amino acids: CASSPGQGAVRYF. The CDR3 nucleotides read TGTGCCAGCTCACCAGGACAGGGGGCGGTGCGGTACTTC.

Here the CDR3 DNA reads TGTGCCGGGGCCAGCTCAGTTTTGAATGGCTACACCTTC. It translates to CAGASSVLNGYTF. The gene calls are TRBV28 and TRBJ1-2; D possibly corresponds to TRBD1 (5 bases). This CDR3 spans 13 amino acids. Germline V gene sequence: CDR1 MDHEN, CDR2 SYDVKM. V was trimmed by 11 bases and J by 6 bases, leaving 19 bases between them.

This clone was detected only a few times. The chain links TRBV6-5 to TRBJ2-1; D remains ambiguous. Trimming removed 6 bases from V and 5 bases from J, with 14 bases in between. This CDR3 comprises 14 residues. The V gene's germline CDR1 is MNHEY and CDR2 SVGAGI. The DNA of the CDR3 is TGTGCCAGCAGGCCAGAAGGACGAAACAATGAGCAGTTCTTC. Protein: CASRPEGRNNEQFF.

V and J are TRBV12-2 and TRBJ2-1. TRBV12-2 is described as a pseudogene. This CDR3 is 17 amino acids long. The CDR3 region has the DNA TGTGCAAGTCGCTTAGCTCCCCCCGAAGGCGTGTACAATGAGCAGTTCTTC. It translates to CASRLAPPEGVYNEQFF.

The genes are TRBV29-1 and TRBJ2-5, with a tentative D call TRBD1 (7 bases). The germline gives CDR1 SQVTM, CDR2 ANQGSEA. This CDR3 is 13 amino acids long. V was cut by 4 bases and J by 11 bases, with 20 bases left in between. The CDR3 nucleotides are TGCAGCGTTGGAGGGGGCCGAGGCGGGGAGCAGTACTTC. This translates into CSVGGGRGGEQYF.

This clone was recorded a few times. The chain joins TRBV19 to TRBJ1-1, with D possibly TRBD1 on 5 matching bases. CDR1 and CDR2 (germline): LNHDA, SQIVND (reference sequence). The CDR3 sequence is 15 residues long. V gave up 6 bases and J gave up 2 bases, with 16 bases separating them. The CDR3 DNA follows: TGTGCCAGTAGGCGGAGCGACACAGGTAACACTGAAGCTTTCTTT. Its translation is CASRRSDTGNTEAFF.

This clone was observed a handful of times. The V and J genes are TRBV10-3 and TRBJ2-3, with 7 bases identical to TRBD2. CDR1 is ENHRY, CDR2 SYGVKD, per germline. This CDR3 is built from 16 residues. Trimming cost V 2 bases and J 0 bases; bases outside gene matches: 5. The CDR3 region has the DNA TGTGCCATCAGTGAGAGGGGTAGCGGGAGCACAGATACGCAGTATTTT. As protein: CAISERGSGSTDTQYF.

In this sample, this clone turned up a few times. V gene TRBV4-2 combines with J gene TRBJ2-5; TRBD2 matches at 11 bases. J was trimmed by 4 bases and V by 3 bases; bases with no gene match: 10. The CDR3 covers 17 residues. The germline gives CDR1 LGHNA, CDR2 YNFKEQ. The CDR3: CASSQQGLAAGGETQYF. For the CDR3, the DNA is TGTGCCAGCAGCCAGCAGGGACTAGCGGCCGGGGGAGAGACCCAGTACTTC.

This rearrangement joins TRBV6-5 to TRBJ1-2; possible D gene TRBD1, 6 bases. The V gene's germline CDR1 is MNHEY and CDR2 SVGAGI. Trimming stripped 6 bases from V and 7 bases from J, with 15 bases between. This CDR3 comprises 13 residues. DNA for the CDR3: TGTGCCAGCAGACTGACAGGAGGGCCTGGCTACACCTTC. It yields the protein CASRLTGGPGYTF.

The rearrangement links TRBV2 to TRBJ1-1; TRBD1 matches 7 bases. The ends lost 7 bases at V and 7 bases at J; junction bases unmatched: 9. CDR3 size: 13 residues. The germline V gene encodes CDR1 SNHLY and CDR2 FYNNEI. The CDR3 loop is CASTRDRDLEAFF. The CDR3 nucleotides are TGTGCCAGCACTCGGGACAGAGACCTTGAAGCTTTCTTT.

A remark on this clone: Compared with germline, one end of the junction differs, possibly owing to a read error. The chain links TRBV5-4 to TRBJ1-6; D ambiguous. The CDR3 is made up of 17 amino acids. CDR1 and CDR2 (germline): SGHNT, YYREEE (reference sequence). The CDR3 loop reads CASSPAPGGSSNSPLHF. The CDR3 DNA reads TGTGCCAGCAGCCCCGCCCCTGGAGGGTCCTCTAATTCACCCCTCCACTTT.

Concerning this clone: Other DNA sequences of this sample code for an identical CDR3. This chain uses TRBV28 with TRBJ2-3; 10 bases are shared with TRBD1. The CDR3 totals 15 residues. V lost 2 bases, J lost 3 bases, and 2 bases stayed unmatched. Per the germline V gene, CDR1 is MDHEN and CDR2 is SYDVKM. As DNA, the CDR3 is TGTGCCAGCAGTTTACCGGGACAGGGGACAGATACGCAGTATTTT. It is translated as CASSLPGQGTDTQYF. Looking up the rest from reference TRBV28 and TRBJ2-3 gives the full variable domain: DVKVTQSSRYLVKRTGEKVFLECVQDMDHENMFWYRQDPGLGLRLIYFSYDVKMKEKGDIPEGYSVSREKKERFSLILESASTNQTSMYLCASSLPGQGTDTQYFGPGTRLTVL.

This clone was seen a few times. The chain employs TRBV28 and TRBJ2-1; perhaps TRBD2 as D (6 bases). This CDR3 is 20 amino acids long. Germline-derived CDR1 and CDR2 are MDHEN and SYDVKM. The V and J ends lost 4 bases and 4 bases respectively, with 29 bases between them. CDR3 DNA: TGTGCCAGCAGTTCTCCAGGAGGGGTTTCCCTTTTGCGAATATACAATGAGCAGTTCTTC. Translated: CASSSPGGVSLLRIYNEQFF.

Concerning this clone: At one end, the junction sequence differs from germline, possibly due to a read error. The chain is built from TRBV6-1 and TRBJ2-5; 10 bases align to TRBD1. CDR1 and CDR2 (germline): MNHNS, SASEGT. This CDR3 has 12 amino acids. The CDR3 sequence is CASSEALDRGDF. The CDR3 bases are TGTGCCAGCAGTGAAGCCTTGGACAGGGGGGACTTC.

This clone was found a few times. The V call is TRBV27, the J call TRBJ2-3, with 9 bases lining up with TRBD2. The CDR3 totals 18 residues. CDR1 and CDR2 from the germline V gene are MNHEY and SMNVEV (reference sequence). V was clipped by 2 bases and J by 6 bases; unmatched bases: 15. As DNA, the CDR3 is TGTGCCAGCAGTTTAGAAGCGGGGGGTTACCGCTCTGTCGATACGCAGTATTTT. Amino acids: CASSLEAGGYRSVDTQYF.

The chain links TRBV7-9 to TRBJ2-5; 7 bases agree with TRBD2. Germline CDR1 reads SEHNR; CDR2 reads FQNEAQ (reference sequence). The CDR3 runs to 15 residues. The V gene end was trimmed by 0 bases and the J gene end by 5 bases; junction bases not matched to a gene: 6. The CDR3 region is CASSLAKGRGETQYF. The CDR3 nucleotides are TGTGCCAGCAGCTTAGCTAAGGGGAGGGGTGAGACCCAGTACTTC. Combining the CDR3 with reference TRBV7-9 and TRBJ2-5 gives the whole variable domain DTGVSQNPRHKITKRGQNVTFRCDPISEHNRLYWYRQTLGQGPEFLTYFQNEAQLEKSRLLSDRFSAERPKGSFSTLEIQRTEQGDSAMYLCASSLAKGRGETQYFGPGTRLLVL.